This passage covers 6 T cell receptor beta chains from one sample sequenced in a study of blood T cells in healthy people across ages. A sample-barcoded 5' primer and a J-beta primer mix were used in a second PCR of roughly 6 to 12 cycles. TCRdb itself ran the 5' RACE reads through MiXCR, one entry per CDR3 protein. The sample comprises fewer than 1,200,000 distinct CDR3 sequences, 20% to 25% of which are singletons, and approximately 0.75% rests with the top ten. This sample also belongs to another study, concerning T cells of mothers and their children.

Specimen: blood. The receptors were gathered from a girl aged 2 to 10 in good health.

The V gene is TRBV9, the J gene TRBJ1-1; D not resolved. The germline CDR1 and CDR2 sequences are SGDLS and YYNGEE. CDR3 length: 13 amino acids. The V end lost 4 bases, the J end lost 11 bases, and 18 bases lay between the germline ends. Here the CDR3 DNA reads TGTGCCAGCAGCCCGGGATCCGAGACTAGGGCTTTCTTT. Translated: CASSPGSETRAFF.

The V and J genes are TRBV6-5 and TRBJ1-4; D remains ambiguous. The germline V and J ends were trimmed by 5 bases and 7 bases, with 20 bases remaining between them. Per the germline V gene, CDR1 is MNHEY and CDR2 is SVGAGI. This CDR3 is 16 amino acids long. CDR3 nucleotides: TGTGCCAGCAGTACCGGTGTCACCTCGAACAGTGAAAAACTGTTTTTT. Translation: CASSTGVTSNSEKLFF.

There are a few counts of this clonotype. This sequence joins TRBV7-6 and TRBJ2-1, with 12 nucleotides matching TRBD2. Per germline, CDR1 SGHVS and CDR2 FNYEAQ. This CDR3 is 17 amino acids long. Trimming at V came to 1 base and at J to 7 bases, leaving 8 bases not matched to a gene. CDR3: CASSLVASGGARNEQFF. CDR3 nucleotides: TGTGCCAGCAGCTTAGTGGCTAGCGGGGGGGCTAGGAATGAGCAGTTCTTC. The whole variable domain, filled in from reference TRBV7-6 and TRBJ2-1, reads GAGVSQSPRYKVTKRGQDVALRCDPISGHVSLYWYRQALGQGPEFLTYFNYEAQQDKSGLPNDRFSAERPEGSISTLTIQRTEQRDSAMYRCASSLVASGGARNEQFFGPGTRLTVL.

As concerns this clonotype: The junction does not match germline at one end; this may be a read error. J is TRBJ2-4 and V is TRBV28; D possibly matches TRBD1 or TRBD2 (7 bases each). Germline values: CDR1 MDHEN, CDR2 SYDVKM. The CDR3 is made up of 15 amino acids. CDR3 sequence reads: CAGRGQGGDRNIQYF. The DNA for the CDR3 is TGTGCCGGCAGGGGCCAGGGGGGGGATAGGAACATTCAGTACTTC.

The J gene is TRBJ2-3, the V gene TRBV12-3 or TRBV12-4, with 11 bases matching TRBD2. The CDR3 is made up of 16 amino acids. V trimming: 6 bases; J trimming: 4 bases; junction bases outside the gene matches: 9. The CDR3 DNA reads TGTGCCAGCAGCCTCTTAGCACTAGCGGGGGCAGATACGCAGTATTTT. Its protein is CASSLLALAGADTQYF.

This clonotype was detected many times. This chain connects TRBV28 to TRBJ2-5; 8 bases fit TRBD1. Germline loops: CDR1 MDHEN, CDR2 SYDVKM. The V segment lost 6 bases and the J segment 4 bases; nucleotides outside the gene matches: 4. This CDR3 contains 13 residues. CDR3 sequence: CASSDDRGETQYF. The CDR3 coding sequence is TGTGCCAGCAGCGACGACAGGGGAGAGACCCAGTACTTC.